This T cell receptor (beta chain) was retrieved from a study of T cells in Graves' hyperthyroidism and ophthalmopathy. Study-level results: From stable hyperthyroidism, ophthalmopathy was set apart by a 13 V-J model. In the blood, most expanded thyroid clonotypes above 0.001 appeared as well.

Regions amplified from RNA transcripts were the TCR beta CDR3 regions. First-round RT-PCR of the TCR CDR3 relied on the HTBI primer set. TCRdb re-analysed the multiplex PCR reads in MiXCR, keeping a single row per CDR3 protein. The sample shows approximately 150,000 distinct CDR3 sequences, roughly 10% of them seen only once. Uncontrolled infection, other autoimmune disease, pregnancy or lactation disqualified patients from enrolment. This CDR3 has 13 residues. The ends were cut back, 3 bases at V and 4 bases at J, with 6 bases in the middle. Germline loops: CDR1 MGHRA, CDR2 YSYEKL. In this sample, this clonotype turned up many times. The antigen remains unidentified.

The V gene is TRBV4-1, the J gene TRBJ2-2; D is unresolved. Sequenced input: blood. The receptor was isolated from a woman aged 18-29 years with Graves' hyperthyroidism that later progressed to Graves' ophthalmopathy. This CDR3 is CASSHFGTGELFF. The CDR3 DNA sequence: TGCGCCAGCAGCCACTTCGGCACCGGGGAGCTGTTTTTT.